The T cell receptor (beta chain) under discussion was sequenced for a study of radiation and T cells in renal cell carcinoma. Study background: Nephrectomy followed 15 Gy stereotactic body radiation by 4 weeks. Findings of the study overall: In blood, top tumor clones expanded by 2 weeks, shrinking by 4.

Note on this clone: Its antigen is unidentified.

The time point: blood 2 weeks post-SBRT. Described treatment: 15 Gy SBRT to primary tumor, nephrectomy 4 weeks later. The tumor was a clear cell renal cell carcinoma. The length of the CDR3 is 18 residues. In germline, CDR1 is KGHSH, CDR2 LQKENI. The V end was cut by 3 bases, the J end by 5 bases, with 25 bases between. Produced via immunoSEQ multiplex PCR; TCRdb's table is partial and in-frame only. The sample carries 150,000 to 180,000 clones, about nine tenths recorded once. J is TRBJ1-1 and V is TRBV18; D perhaps matches TRBD1 (5 bases). The sequence was obtained from a woman in her forties or fifties with renal cell carcinoma. The sample was blood, taken from a patient whose treatment included radiotherapy and nephrectomy. The CDR3 loop is CASSPFLSLSGDRTEAFF. Written as DNA, the CDR3 is TGTGCCAGCTCACCCTTTCTAAGCTTGTCGGGGGATAGAACTGAAGCTTTCTTT. The whole variable domain, remainder taken from reference TRBV18 and TRBJ1-1, is NAGVMQNPRHLVRRRGQEARLRCSPMKGHSHVYWYRQLPEEGLKFMVYLQKENIIDESGMPKERFSAEFPKEGPSILRIQQVVRGDSAAYFCASSPFLSLSGDRTEAFFGQGTRLTVV.